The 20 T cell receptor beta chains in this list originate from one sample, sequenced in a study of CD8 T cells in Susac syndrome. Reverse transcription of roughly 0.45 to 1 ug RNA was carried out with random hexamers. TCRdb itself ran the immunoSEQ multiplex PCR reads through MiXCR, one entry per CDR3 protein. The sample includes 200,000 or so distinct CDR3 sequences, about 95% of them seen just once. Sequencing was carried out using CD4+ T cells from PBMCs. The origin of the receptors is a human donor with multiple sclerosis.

CDR3 in amino acids: CASSHTGQGHGYTF. CDR3 in DNA: TGTGCCAGCAGCCACACGGGACAGGGCCATGGCTACACCTTC. V usage is TRBV3-1 and J usage is TRBJ1-2, with TRBD1 identical over 9 bases. There are 14 residues in the CDR3. J was trimmed by 6 bases and V by 3 bases; bases with no gene match: 5. Germline V CDR1 and CDR2: LGHDT, YNNKEL (reference sequence).

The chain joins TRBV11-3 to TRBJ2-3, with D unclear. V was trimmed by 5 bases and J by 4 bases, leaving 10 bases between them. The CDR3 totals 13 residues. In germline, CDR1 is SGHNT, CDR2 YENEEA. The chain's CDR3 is CASSPWQADTQYF. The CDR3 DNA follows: TGTGCCAGCAGCCCTTGGCAGGCAGATACGCAGTATTTT.

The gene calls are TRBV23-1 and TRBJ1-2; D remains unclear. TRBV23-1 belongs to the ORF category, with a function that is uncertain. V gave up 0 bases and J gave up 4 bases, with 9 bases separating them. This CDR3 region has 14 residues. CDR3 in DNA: TGCGCCAGCAGTCAATCGGGAAGACCCTATGGCTACACCTTC. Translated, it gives CASSQSGRPYGYTF.

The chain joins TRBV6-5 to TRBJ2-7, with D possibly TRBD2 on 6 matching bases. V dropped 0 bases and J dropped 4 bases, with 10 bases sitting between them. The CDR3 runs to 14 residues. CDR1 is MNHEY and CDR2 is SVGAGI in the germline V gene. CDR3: CASSYSQGGYEQYF. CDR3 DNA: TGTGCCAGCAGTTACTCGCAGGGAGGATACGAGCAGTACTTC.

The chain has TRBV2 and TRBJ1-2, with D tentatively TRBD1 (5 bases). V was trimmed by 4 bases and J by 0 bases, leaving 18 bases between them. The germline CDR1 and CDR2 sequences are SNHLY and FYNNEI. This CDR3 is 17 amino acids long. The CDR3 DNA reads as TGTGCCAGCAGTGTGCGCCTCGGGACGGGAGCTAACTATGGCTACACCTTC. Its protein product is CASSVRLGTGANYGYTF.

The DNA for the CDR3 is TGTGCCAGCTCACCGCGGACAGGGAGGGATTCACCCCTCCACTTT. Amino acids: CASSPRTGRDSPLHF. V gene TRBV18 combines with J gene TRBJ1-6; 8 nucleotides line up with TRBD1. Germline-derived CDR1 and CDR2 are KGHSH and LQKENI. Trimming removed 3 bases from V and 8 bases from J; junction bases left unmatched: 6. The CDR3 consists of 15 residues.

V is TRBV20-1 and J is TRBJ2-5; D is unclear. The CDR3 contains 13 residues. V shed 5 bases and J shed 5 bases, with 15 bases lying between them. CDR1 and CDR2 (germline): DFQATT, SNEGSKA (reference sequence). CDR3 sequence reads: CSAPSRGSETQYF. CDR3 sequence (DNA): TGCAGTGCTCCATCCCGCGGCTCGGAGACCCAGTACTTC.

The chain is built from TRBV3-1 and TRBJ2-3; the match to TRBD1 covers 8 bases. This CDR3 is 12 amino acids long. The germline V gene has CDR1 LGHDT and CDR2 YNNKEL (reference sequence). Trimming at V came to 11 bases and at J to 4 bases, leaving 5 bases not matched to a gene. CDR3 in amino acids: CASQGDADTQYF. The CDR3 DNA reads TGTGCCTCACAGGGGGACGCAGATACGCAGTATTTT.

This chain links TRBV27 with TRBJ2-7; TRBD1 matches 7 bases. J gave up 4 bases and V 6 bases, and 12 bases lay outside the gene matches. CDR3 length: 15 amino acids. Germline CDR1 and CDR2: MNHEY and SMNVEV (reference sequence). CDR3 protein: CASSRRGQGVYEQYF. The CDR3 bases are TGTGCCAGCAGCCGCCGAGGGCAGGGGGTATACGAGCAGTACTTC.

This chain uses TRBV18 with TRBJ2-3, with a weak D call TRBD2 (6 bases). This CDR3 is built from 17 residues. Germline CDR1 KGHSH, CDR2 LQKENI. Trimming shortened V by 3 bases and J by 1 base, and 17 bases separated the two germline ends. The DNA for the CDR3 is TGTGCCAGCTCACCTTTAGCGGTTACGAGCGGCACAGATACGCAGTATTTT. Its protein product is CASSPLAVTSGTDTQYF.

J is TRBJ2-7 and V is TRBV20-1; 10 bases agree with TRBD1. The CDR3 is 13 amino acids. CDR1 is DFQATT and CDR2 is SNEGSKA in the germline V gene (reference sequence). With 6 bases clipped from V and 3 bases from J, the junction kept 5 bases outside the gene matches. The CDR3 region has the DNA TGCAGTGCGAAGGGACAGGGGAACTACGAGCAGTACTTC. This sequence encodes CSAKGQGNYEQYF.

In DNA form, the CDR3 reads TGCAGTGCGGCCCTGGCAGGGGTGAACACCATATATTTT. This sequence encodes CSAALAGVNTIYF. This chain links TRBV20-1 with TRBJ1-3; weak D call: TRBD1 (6 bases). The CDR3 sequence is 13 residues long. Trimming cost V 6 bases and J 7 bases, with 16 bases left between them. Per germline, CDR1 DFQATT and CDR2 SNEGSKA (reference sequence).

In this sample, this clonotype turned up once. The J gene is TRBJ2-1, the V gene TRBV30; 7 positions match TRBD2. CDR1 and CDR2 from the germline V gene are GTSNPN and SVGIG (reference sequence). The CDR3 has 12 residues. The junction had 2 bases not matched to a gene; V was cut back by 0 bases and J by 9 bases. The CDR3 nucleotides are TGTGCCTGGAGTGTCCGCGGGGGTGAGCAGTTCTTC. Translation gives CAWSVRGGEQFF.

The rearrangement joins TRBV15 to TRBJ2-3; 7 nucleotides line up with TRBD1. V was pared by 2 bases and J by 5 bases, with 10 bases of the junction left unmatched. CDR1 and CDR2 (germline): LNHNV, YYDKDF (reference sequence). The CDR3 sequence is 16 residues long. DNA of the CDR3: TGTGCCACCAGCAGAAACAGGGGCGCGGACGTAGATACGCAGTATTTT. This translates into CATSRNRGADVDTQYF.

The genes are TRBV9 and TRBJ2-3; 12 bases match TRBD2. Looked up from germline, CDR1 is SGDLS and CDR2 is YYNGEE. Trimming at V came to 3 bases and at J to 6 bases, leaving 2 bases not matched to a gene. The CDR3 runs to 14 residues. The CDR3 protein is CASSDLAGGDTQYF. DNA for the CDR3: TGTGCCAGCAGCGACCTAGCGGGAGGGGATACGCAGTATTTT.

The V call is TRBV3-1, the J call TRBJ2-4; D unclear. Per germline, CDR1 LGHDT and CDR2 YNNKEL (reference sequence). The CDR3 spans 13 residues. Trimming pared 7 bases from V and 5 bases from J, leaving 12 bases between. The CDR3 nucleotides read TGTGCCAGCAACGCCCGAAGGGAAAACATTCAGTACTTC. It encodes CASNARRENIQYF.

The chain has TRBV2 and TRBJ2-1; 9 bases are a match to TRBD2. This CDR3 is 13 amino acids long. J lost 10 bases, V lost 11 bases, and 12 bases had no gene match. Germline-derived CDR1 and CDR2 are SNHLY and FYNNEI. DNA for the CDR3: TGTGCCCTCGGAGGTCTAGCGGGACAAGAGCAGTTCTTC. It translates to CALGGLAGQEQFF.

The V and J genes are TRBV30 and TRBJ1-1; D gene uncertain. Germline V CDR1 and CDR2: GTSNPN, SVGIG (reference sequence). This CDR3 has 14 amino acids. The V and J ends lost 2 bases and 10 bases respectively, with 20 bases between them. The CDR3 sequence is CAWSRTPGGGPAFF. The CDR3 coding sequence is TGTGCCTGGAGTCGAACCCCGGGCGGAGGCCCAGCTTTCTTT.

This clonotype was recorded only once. The CDR3 sequence is CAWSVQVGYTF. The CDR3, as DNA: TGTGCCTGGAGTGTTCAGGTCGGCTACACCTTC. The V and J genes are TRBV30 and TRBJ1-2; no clear D. The CDR3 has 11 amino acids. CDR1 and CDR2 (germline): GTSNPN, SVGIG (reference sequence). Trimming left V 0 bases short and J 8 bases short, with 7 bases between.

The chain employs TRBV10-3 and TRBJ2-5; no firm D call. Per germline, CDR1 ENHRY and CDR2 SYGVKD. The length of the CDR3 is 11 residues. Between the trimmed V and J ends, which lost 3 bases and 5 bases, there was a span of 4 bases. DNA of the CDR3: TGTGCCATCAGTGATTCCGAGACCCAGTACTTC. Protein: CAISDSETQYF.